This TCR beta chain was documented in a study of response to subunit inactivated influenza vaccine. Study outcomes and limitations: Each seasonal influenza vaccination recruits few new T cells, the authors suggested.

In the case of this clonotype: Antigen unknown. A single base separates this from a much larger clone, so it may be a read error.

One entry per CDR3 protein, called by TCRdb with MiXCR from the RT-PCR reads. This sample has around 710,000 distinct CDR3 sequences, with about 15% found just once. The CDR3 runs 10 residues. Specimen: PBMCs from blood, collected about 14 days before vaccination. The chain employs TRBV12-3 or TRBV12-4 and TRBJ2-1, with unresolved D. The sequence derives from a man over 45 who received an inactivated influenza vaccine. This CDR3 reads CASSYKEQFF. The CDR3 DNA sequence: TGTGCCAGCAGTTACAAAGAGCAGTTCTTC.